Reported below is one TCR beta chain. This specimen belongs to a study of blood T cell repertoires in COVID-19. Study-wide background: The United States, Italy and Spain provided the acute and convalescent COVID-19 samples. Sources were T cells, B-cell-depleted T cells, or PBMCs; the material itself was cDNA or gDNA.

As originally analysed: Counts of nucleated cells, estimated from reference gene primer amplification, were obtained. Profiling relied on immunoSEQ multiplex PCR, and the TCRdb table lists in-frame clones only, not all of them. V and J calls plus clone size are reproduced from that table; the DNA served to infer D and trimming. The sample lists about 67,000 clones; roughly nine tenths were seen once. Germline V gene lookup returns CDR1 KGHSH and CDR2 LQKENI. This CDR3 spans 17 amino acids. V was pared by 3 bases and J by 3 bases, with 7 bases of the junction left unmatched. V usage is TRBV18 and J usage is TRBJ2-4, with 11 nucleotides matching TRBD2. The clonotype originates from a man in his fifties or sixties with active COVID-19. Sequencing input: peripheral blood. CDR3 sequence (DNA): TGTGCCAGCTCACCCGGTAGCGGGAGGGCCGACAAAAACATTCAGTACTTC. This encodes CASSPGSGRADKNIQYF. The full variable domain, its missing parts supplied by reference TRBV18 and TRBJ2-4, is NAGVMQNPRHLVRRRGQEARLRCSPMKGHSHVYWYRQLPEEGLKFMVYLQKENIIDESGMPKERFSAEFPKEGPSILRIQQVVRGDSAAYFCASSPGSGRADKNIQYFGAGTRLSVL.